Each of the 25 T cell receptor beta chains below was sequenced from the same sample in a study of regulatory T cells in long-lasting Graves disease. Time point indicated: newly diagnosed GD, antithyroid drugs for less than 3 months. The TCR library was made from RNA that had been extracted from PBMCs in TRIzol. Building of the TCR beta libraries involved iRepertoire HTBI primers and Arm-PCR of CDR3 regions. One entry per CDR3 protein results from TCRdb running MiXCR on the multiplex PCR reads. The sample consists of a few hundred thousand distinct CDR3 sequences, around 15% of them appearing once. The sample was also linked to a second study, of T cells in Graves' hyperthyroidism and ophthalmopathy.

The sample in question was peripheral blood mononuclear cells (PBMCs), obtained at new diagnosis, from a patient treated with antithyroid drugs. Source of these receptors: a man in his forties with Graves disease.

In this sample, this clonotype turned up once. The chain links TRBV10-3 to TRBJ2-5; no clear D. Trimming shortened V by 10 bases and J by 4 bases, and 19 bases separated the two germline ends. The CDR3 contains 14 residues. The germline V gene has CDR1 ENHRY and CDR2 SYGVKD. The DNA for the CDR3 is TGTGCCAGTGCTCGGGTCTCATATGGAGAGACCCAGTACTTC. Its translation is CASARVSYGETQYF.

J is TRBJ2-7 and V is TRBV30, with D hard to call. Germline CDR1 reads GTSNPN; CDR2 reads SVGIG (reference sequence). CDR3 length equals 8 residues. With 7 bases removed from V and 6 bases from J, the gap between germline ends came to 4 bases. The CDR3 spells CASGEQYF. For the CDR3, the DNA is TGTGCCTCGGGCGAGCAGTACTTC.

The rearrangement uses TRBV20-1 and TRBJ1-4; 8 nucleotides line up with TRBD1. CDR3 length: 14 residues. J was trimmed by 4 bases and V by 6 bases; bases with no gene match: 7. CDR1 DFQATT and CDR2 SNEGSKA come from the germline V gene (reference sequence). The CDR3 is CSARGQGGNEKLFF. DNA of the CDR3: TGCAGTGCCCGCGGACAGGGCGGTAATGAAAAACTGTTTTTT.

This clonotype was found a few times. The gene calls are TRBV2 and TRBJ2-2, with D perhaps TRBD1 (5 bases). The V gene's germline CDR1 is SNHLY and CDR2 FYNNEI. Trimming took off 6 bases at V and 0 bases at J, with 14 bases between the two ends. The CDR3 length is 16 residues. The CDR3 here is CASSVGGAANTGELFF. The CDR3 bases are TGTGCCAGCAGCGTAGGTGGGGCCGCGAACACCGGGGAGCTGTTTTTT.

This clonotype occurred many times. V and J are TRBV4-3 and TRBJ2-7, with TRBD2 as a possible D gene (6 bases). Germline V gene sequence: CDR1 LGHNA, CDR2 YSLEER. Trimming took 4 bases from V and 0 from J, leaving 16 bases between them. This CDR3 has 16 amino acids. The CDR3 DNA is TGCGCCAGCAGCCCGTTCTTAGCGGTCCACTCCTACGAGCAGTACTTC. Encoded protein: CASSPFLAVHSYEQYF.

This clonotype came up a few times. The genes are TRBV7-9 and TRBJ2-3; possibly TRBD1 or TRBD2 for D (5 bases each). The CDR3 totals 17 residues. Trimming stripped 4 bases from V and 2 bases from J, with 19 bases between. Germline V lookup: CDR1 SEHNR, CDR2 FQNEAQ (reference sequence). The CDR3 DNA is TGTGCCAGCAGCTCCCGTGGGGGTGGGATACTCACAGATACGCAGTATTTT. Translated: CASSSRGGGILTDTQYF.

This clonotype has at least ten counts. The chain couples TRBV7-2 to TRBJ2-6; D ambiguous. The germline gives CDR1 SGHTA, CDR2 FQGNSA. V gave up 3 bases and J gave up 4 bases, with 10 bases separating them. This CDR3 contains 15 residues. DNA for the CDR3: TGTGCCAGCAGCTTCGCGTCAGCAGGGGCCAACGTCCTGACTTTC. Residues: CASSFASAGANVLTF.

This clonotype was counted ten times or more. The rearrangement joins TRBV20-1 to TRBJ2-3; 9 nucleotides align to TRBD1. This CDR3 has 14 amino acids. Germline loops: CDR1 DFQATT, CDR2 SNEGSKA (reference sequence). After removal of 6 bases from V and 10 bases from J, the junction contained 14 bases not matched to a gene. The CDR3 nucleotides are TGCAGTGCGTCTCCGGGACAGGGTCAAGACGCGCAGTATTTT. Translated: CSASPGQGQDAQYF.

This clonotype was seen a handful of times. This chain's CDR3 is CSALPLADQETQYF. CDR3 nucleotide sequence: TGCAGTGCGCTACCACTAGCGGACCAAGAGACCCAGTACTTC. This sequence joins TRBV20-1 and TRBJ2-5, with 8 positions matching TRBD2. V shed 6 bases and J 0 bases; nucleotides not matched to a gene: 6. The CDR3 runs to 14 residues. CDR1 is DFQATT and CDR2 is SNEGSKA in the germline V gene (reference sequence).

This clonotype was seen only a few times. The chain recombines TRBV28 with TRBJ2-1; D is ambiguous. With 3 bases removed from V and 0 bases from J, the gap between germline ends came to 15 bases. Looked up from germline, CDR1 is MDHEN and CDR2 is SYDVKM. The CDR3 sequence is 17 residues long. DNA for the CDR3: TGTGCCAGCAGTTTTGTGGGTCAGCTAAGCTCCTACAATGAGCAGTTCTTC. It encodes CASSFVGQLSSYNEQFF.

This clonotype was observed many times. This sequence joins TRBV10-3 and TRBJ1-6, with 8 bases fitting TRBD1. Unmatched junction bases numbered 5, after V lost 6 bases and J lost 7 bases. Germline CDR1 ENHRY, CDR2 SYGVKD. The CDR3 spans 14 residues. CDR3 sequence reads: CAIRPQGANSPLHF. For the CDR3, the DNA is TGTGCCATCAGGCCTCAGGGGGCAAATTCACCCCTCCACTTT.

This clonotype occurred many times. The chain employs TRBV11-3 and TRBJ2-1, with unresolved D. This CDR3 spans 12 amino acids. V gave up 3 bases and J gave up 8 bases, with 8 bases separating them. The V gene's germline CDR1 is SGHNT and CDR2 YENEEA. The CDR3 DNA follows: TGTGCCAGCAGCTTTTACGGCGATGAGCAGTTCTTC. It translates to CASSFYGDEQFF. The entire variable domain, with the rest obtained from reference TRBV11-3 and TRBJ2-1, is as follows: EAGVVQSPRYKIIEKKQPVAFWCNPISGHNTLYWYLQNLGQGPELLIRYENEEAVDDSQLPKDRFSAERLKGVDSTLKIQPAELGDSAVYLCASSFYGDEQFFGPGTRLTVL.

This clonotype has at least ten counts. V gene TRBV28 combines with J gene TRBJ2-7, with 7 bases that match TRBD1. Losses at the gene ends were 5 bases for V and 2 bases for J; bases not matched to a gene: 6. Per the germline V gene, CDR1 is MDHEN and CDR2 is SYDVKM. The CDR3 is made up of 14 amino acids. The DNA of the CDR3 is TGTGCCAGCAGTACGACAGGGTCCACCTACGAGCAGTACTTC. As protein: CASSTTGSTYEQYF.

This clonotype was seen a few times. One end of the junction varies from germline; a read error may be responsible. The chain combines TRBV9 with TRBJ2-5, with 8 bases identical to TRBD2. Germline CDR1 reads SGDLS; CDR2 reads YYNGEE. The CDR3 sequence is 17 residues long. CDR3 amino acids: CAGSVIFRAGVWETQYF. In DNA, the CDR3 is TGTGCCGGCAGCGTTATTTTCCGAGCGGGGGTCTGGGAGACCCAGTACTTC. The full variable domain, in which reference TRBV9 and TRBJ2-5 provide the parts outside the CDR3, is DSGVTQTPKHLITATGQRVTLRCSPRSGDLSVYWYQQSLDQGLQFLIQYYNGEERAKGNILERFSAQQFPDLHSELNLSSLELGDSALYFCAGSVIFRAGVWETQYFGPGTRLLVL.

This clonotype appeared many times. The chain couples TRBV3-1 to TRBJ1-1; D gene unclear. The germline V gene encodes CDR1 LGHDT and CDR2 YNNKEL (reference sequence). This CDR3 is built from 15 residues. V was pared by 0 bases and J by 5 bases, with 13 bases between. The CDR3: CASSQERVGWTEAFF. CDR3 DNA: TGTGCCAGCAGCCAAGAAAGGGTGGGCTGGACTGAAGCTTTCTTT.

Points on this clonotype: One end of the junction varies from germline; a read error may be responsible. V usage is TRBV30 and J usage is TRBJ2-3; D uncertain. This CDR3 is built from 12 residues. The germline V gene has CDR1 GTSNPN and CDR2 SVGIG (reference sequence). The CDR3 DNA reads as TGTGCCTGCCCCACCCTCACAGATGCGCAGTATTTT. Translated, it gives CACPTLTDAQYF.

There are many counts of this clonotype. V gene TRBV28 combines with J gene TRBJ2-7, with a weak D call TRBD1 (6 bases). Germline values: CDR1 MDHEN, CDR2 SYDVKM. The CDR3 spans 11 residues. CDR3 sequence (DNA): TGTGGGACAGCCCAGGCCTACGAGCAGTACTTC. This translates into CGTAQAYEQYF.

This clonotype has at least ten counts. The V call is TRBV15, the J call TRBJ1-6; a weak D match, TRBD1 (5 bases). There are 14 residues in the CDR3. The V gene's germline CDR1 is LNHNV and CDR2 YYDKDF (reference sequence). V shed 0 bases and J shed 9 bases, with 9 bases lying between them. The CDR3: CATSRDPGGSPLHF. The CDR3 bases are TGTGCCACCAGCAGAGATCCGGGGGGTTCACCCCTCCACTTT.

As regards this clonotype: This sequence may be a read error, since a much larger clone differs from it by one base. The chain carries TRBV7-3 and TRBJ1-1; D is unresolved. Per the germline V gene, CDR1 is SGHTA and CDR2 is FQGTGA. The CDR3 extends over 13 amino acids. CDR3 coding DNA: TGTGTCAGCAGCAGCCGGGGTATGACTGAAGCTTTCTTT. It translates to CVSSSRGMTEAFF.

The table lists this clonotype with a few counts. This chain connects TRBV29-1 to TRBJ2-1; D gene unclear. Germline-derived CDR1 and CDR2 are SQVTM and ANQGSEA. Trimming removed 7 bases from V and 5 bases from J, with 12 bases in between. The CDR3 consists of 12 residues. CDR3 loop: CSASTVDNEQFF. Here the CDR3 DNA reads TGCAGCGCGTCGACGGTGGACAATGAGCAGTTCTTC.

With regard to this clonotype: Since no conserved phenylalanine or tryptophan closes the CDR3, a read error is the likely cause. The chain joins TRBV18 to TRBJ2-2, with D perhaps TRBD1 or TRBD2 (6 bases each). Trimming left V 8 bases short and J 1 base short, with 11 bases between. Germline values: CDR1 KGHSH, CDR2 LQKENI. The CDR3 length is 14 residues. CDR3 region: CASLGGKNTGELFS. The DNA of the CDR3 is TGTGCCAGCCTAGGGGGGAAGAACACCGGGGAGCTGTTTTCT.

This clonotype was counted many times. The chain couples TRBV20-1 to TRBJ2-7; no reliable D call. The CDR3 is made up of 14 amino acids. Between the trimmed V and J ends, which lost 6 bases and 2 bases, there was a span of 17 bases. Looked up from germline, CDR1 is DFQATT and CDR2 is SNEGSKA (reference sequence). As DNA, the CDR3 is TGCAGTGCCCGGCATCCGGGCCCCACCTACGAGCAGTACTTC. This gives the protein CSARHPGPTYEQYF.

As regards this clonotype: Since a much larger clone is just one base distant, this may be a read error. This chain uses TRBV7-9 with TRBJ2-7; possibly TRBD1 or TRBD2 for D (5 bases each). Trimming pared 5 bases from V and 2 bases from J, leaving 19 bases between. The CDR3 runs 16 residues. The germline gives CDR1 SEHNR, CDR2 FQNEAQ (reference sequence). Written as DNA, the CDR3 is TGTGCCAGCAGCGGGGTTGGGGGATGGGGTGCCTACGAGCAGTACTTC. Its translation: CASSGVGGWGAYEQYF.

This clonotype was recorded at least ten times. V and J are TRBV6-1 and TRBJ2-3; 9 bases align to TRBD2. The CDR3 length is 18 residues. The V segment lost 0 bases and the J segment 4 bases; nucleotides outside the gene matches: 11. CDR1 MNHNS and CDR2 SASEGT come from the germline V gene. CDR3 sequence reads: CASSEARISGGRSDTQYF. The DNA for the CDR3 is TGTGCCAGCAGTGAAGCCAGGATTAGCGGGGGTCGCTCAGATACGCAGTATTTT.

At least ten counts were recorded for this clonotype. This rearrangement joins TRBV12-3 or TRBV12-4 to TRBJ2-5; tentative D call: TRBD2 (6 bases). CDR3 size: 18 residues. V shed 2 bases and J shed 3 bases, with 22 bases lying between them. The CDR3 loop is CASSLWYSFISGEETQYF. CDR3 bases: TGTGCCAGCAGTTTATGGTATTCGTTCATTAGCGGCGAAGAGACCCAGTACTTC.